Listed below are T cell receptor beta chains from one sample, sequenced in a study of blood T cell repertoires in COVID-19. Sequencing was performed with immunoSEQ multiplex PCR; in TCRdb, only in-frame clones are kept and a portion is missing. The sample records 150,000 to 200,000 clones, about 85% being singletons. The material sequenced was PBMCs or T cells enriched from blood (not recorded which). Receptor source: a woman in her 30s who had recovered from COVID-19. The CDR3 runs from the conserved cysteine through the conserved F or W. The D gene is left open where the match is weak. The size of a clone is reported for some rows only, either as once, few or many, or as a class for expanded clones.

clone_size	v_call	d_call	j_call	cdr3_nt	cdr3_aa
-	TRBV29-1	-	TRBJ1-2	TGCAGCGCCTCAAACAGGGCCGGGGACTATGGCTACACCTTC	CSASNRAGDYGYTF
once	TRBV5-5	-	TRBJ1-5	TGTGCCAGCAGCTTGGAACAGCGCAATCAGCCCCAGCATTTT	CASSLEQRNQPQHF
-	TRBV7-3	-	TRBJ1-1	TGTGCCAGCAGCCTAGACCGGTACACTGAAGCTTTCTTT	CASSLDRYTEAFF
-	TRBV24-1	-	TRBJ2-2	TGTGCCACCGTGGCGGGCCAGACAGGGGAGCTGTTTTTT	CATVAGQTGELFF
-	TRBV12-3/TRBV12-4	-	TRBJ1-5	TGTGCCAGCAGTTTAAATATTCAGCCCCAGCATTTT	CASSLNIQPQHF
-	TRBV24-1	-	TRBJ1-2	TGTGCCACCAGTGATTCAGGGGACGGCTACACCTTC	CATSDSGDGYTF
-	TRBV30	TRBD1	TRBJ1-2	TGTGCCTGGAGTCCGGACAGGGGCGGGGGGACCTATGGCTACACCTTC	CAWSPDRGGGTYGYTF
once	TRBV10-3	TRBD2	TRBJ2-7	TGTGCCATCAGTGAGTCTGCGGGAGGGCCGGGGGAGCAGTACTTC	CAISESAGGPGEQYF
-	TRBV19	TRBD1	TRBJ1-5	TGTGCCAGTAGGCCCGGGACAGGGGAAAATCAGCCCCAGCATTTT	CASRPGTGENQPQHF
-	TRBV29-1	-	TRBJ1-2	TGCAGCGTTGAAGATGGGACCCACAAAATCGACAGGACCTTTAACTATGGCTACACCTTC	CSVEDGTHKIDRTFNYGYTF
-	TRBV12-3/TRBV12-4	-	TRBJ1-2	TGTGCCAGCAGCTTCACAGTTCTAGGCTACACCTTC	CASSFTVLGYTF
-	TRBV6-5	-	TRBJ2-5	TGTGCCAGCAGTTCCGATAACAGGCTAGGCGAGACCCAGTACTTC	CASSSDNRLGETQYF
-	TRBV4-3	TRBD2	TRBJ2-7	TGCGCCAGCAGCCAAGATCTCAGACTAGCGGGAATATACGAGCAGTACTTC	CASSQDLRLAGIYEQYF
-	TRBV5-1	-	TRBJ2-5	TGCGCCAGCAGCCTGAGCCCGGAAGAGACCCAGTACTTC	CASSLSPEETQYF
-	TRBV19	-	TRBJ1-6	TGTGCCAGTAGTATAGGGTCTATCGGTAATTCACCCCTCCACTTT	CASSIGSIGNSPLHF
-	TRBV11-3	-	TRBJ2-2	TGTGCCAGCAGCTCGATAGCCCCCCAGGGAACCGGGGAGCTGTTTTTT	CASSSIAPQGTGELFF
-	TRBV20-1	-	TRBJ2-7	TGCAGTGCTTCCGACAGGTACGAGCAGTACTTC	CSASDRYEQYF
-	TRBV10-1	TRBD1	TRBJ2-7	TGCGCCAGCAAGCTTAGGGACAGCCTCTCCGAGCAGTACTTC	CASKLRDSLSEQYF
-	TRBV3-1/TRBV3-2	TRBD1	TRBJ2-3	TGTGCCAGCAGCCCCTGGACAGGGGGCCTAGATACGCAGTATTTT	CASSPWTGGLDTQYF
-	TRBV28	TRBD1	TRBJ2-1	TGTGCCAGCAGTTGGACAGGGGGGGACTACAATGAGCAGTTCTTC	CASSWTGGDYNEQFF
-	TRBV6-5	TRBD2	TRBJ2-1	TGTGCCTTTGGGCTAGCGGTTTACAATGAGCAGTTCTTC	CAFGLAVYNEQFF
-	TRBV7-6	-	TRBJ2-2	TGTGCCAGCAGCTTTAGGGGAAACACCGGGGAGCTGTTTTTT	CASSFRGNTGELFF
-	TRBV9	-	TRBJ2-5	TGTGCCAGCAGCGGAGGGGGTTTACAAGAGACCCAGTACTTC	CASSGGGLQETQYF
-	TRBV5-1	-	TRBJ1-2	TGCGCCAGCAGCTTGGGAGGGTCCCGTTATGGCTACACCTTC	CASSLGGSRYGYTF
-	TRBV4-3	-	TRBJ1-3	TGCGCCAGCAGCCAAGATTGGAGAACTGCCAACACCATATATTTT	CASSQDWRTANTIYF
-	TRBV30	-	TRBJ1-3	TGTGCCTGGAGTTTAACACTACAGGTCTCTGGAAACACCATATATTTT	CAWSLTLQVSGNTIYF
-	TRBV7-9	-	TRBJ1-1	TGTGCCAGCAGCTCAATATTGGGGGCGGAAACTGAAGCTTTCTTT	CASSSILGAETEAFF
few	TRBV4-1	-	TRBJ2-1	TGCGCCAGCAGCCAAGGGGCAGACTACAATGAGCAGTTCTTC	CASSQGADYNEQFF
-	TRBV13	TRBD1	TRBJ1-2	TGTGCCAGCAGCTTAACTATCCGGGACAGTCTCGATTCGGGCTACACCTTC	CASSLTIRDSLDSGYTF
-	TRBV5-1	TRBD1	TRBJ1-2	TGCGCCAGCTCCCTAGGGGGGACAGAGAGCTACACCTTC	CASSLGGTESYTF
-	TRBV30	-	TRBJ1-5	TGTGCCTGGAGTGCGGGTCCCCGACAGTACCAGCATTTT	CAWSAGPRQYQHF
-	TRBV3-1/TRBV3-2	-	TRBJ1-6	TGTGCCAGCAGCTATCGACAGGAACGGGATTCACCCCTCCACTTT	CASSYRQERDSPLHF
-	TRBV25-1	TRBD2	TRBJ2-1	TGTGCCAGCAGTGCTATCTCGGGACTAGCGGGAGGGACCAATGAGCAGTTCTTC	CASSAISGLAGGTNEQFF
-	TRBV29-1	TRBD2	TRBJ2-1	TGCAGCGAAGCGGGGGGGCCGGGTGAGCAGTTCTTC	CSEAGGPGEQFF
-	TRBV2	-	TRBJ2-7	TGTGCCAGCAATGGGGCTGCTTACGAGCAGTACTTC	CASNGAAYEQYF
-	TRBV6-1	-	TRBJ2-2	TGTGCCAGCAGTGAAGGAGATCCCACCGGGGAGCTGTTTTTT	CASSEGDPTGELFF
-	TRBV7-9	TRBD1	TRBJ1-5	TGTGCCAGCAGCTTAGGGACAGGTAATCAGCCCCAGCATTTT	CASSLGTGNQPQHF
-	TRBV29-1	-	TRBJ1-1	TGCAGCGCCCACAGGGTCACTGAAGCTTTCTTT	CSAHRVTEAFF
-	TRBV28	-	TRBJ1-2	TGTGCCAGCAGTTTCGGTTTGCATAATTCCTATGGCTACACCTTC	CASSFGLHNSYGYTF
-	TRBV4-3	TRBD1	TRBJ2-4	TGCGCCAGCAGCCAAGCTCAGGACAGGGAGGCCAAAAACATTCAGTACTTC	CASSQAQDREAKNIQYF
-	TRBV7-2	-	TRBJ1-4	TGTGCCAGCAGCTTAGTCGGGGGGGGGAATGAAAAACTGTTTTTT	CASSLVGGGNEKLFF
-	TRBV11-3	-	TRBJ2-7	TGTGCCAGCAGCTTAGACAGTCCCAGATCCTACGAGCAGTACTTC	CASSLDSPRSYEQYF
-	TRBV3-1/TRBV3-2	-	TRBJ2-7	TGTGCCAGCAATCTCAACGGGAAACGAAGCGGGGAGCAGTACTTC	CASNLNGKRSGEQYF
-	TRBV2	-	TRBJ2-1	TGTGCCAGCAGCAATACTAGGGCCAATGAGCAGTTCTTC	CASSNTRANEQFF
-	TRBV19	-	TRBJ2-1	TGTGCCAGTAGGGGACTTACTGGGGGCTACAATGAGCAGTTCTTC	CASRGLTGGYNEQFF
-	TRBV6-5	TRBD1	TRBJ1-2	TGTGCCAGCAGTTGTGGACAGGCCTCGTGTGGCTACACCTTC	CASSCGQASCGYTF
-	TRBV30	TRBD1	TRBJ1-4	TGTGCCTGGACGGGACAGGATAATGAAAAACTGTTTTTT	CAWTGQDNEKLFF